The 16 T cell receptor beta chains listed next were all sequenced from one sample in a study of OX40 agonist ivuxolimab in advanced cancers. TCRdb's copy holds only in-frame clones and misses some; the assay was immunoSEQ multiplex PCR. The sample consists of about 42,000 clones, about 86% of them appearing once. Sequencing used CD4+ or CD8+ T cells sorted from blood, obtained in a trial of the OX40 agonist ivuxolimab. These receptors originate from an adult with an advanced solid tumor such as melanoma, head and neck, liver or kidney cancer.

This rearrangement joins TRBV7-2 to TRBJ1-1, with D possibly being TRBD1 (5 bases). Germline CDR1 SGHTA, CDR2 FQGNSA. Deletions cut 0 bases from V and 5 bases from J, with 10 bases between. This CDR3 is 14 amino acids long. The CDR3 sequence: CASSLAGVGTEAFF. Here the CDR3 DNA reads TGTGCCAGCAGCTTAGCAGGGGTCGGGACTGAAGCTTTCTTT. The full variable domain, with the rest looked up from reference TRBV7-2 and TRBJ1-1, is GAGVSQSPSNKVTEKGKDVELRCDPISGHTALYWYRQSLGQGLEFLIYFQGNSAPDKSGLPSDRFSAERTGGSVSTLTIQRTQQEDSAVYLCASSLAGVGTEAFFGQGTRLTVV.

The chain uses TRBV2 and TRBJ1-2; D gene ambiguous. CDR1 is SNHLY and CDR2 is FYNNEI in the germline V gene. The CDR3 contains 14 residues. Trimming removed 4 bases at V and 5 bases at J, with 14 bases between. The CDR3: CASSGGGLWYGYTF. CDR3 nucleotide sequence: TGTGCCAGCAGTGGAGGAGGGTTGTGGTATGGCTACACCTTC.

This rearrangement joins TRBV15 to TRBJ2-1; possibly TRBD1 or TRBD2 for D (5 bases each). Trimming took off 0 bases at V and 5 bases at J, with 11 bases between the two ends. The CDR3 has 15 amino acids. Per germline, CDR1 LNHNV and CDR2 YYDKDF (reference sequence). CDR3 protein: CATSREKGTDNEQFF. CDR3 in DNA: TGTGCCACCAGCAGAGAGAAGGGGACGGACAATGAGCAGTTCTTC.

The genes are TRBV7-9 and TRBJ2-3; D is unclear. Trimming removed 5 bases from V and 1 base from J, with 4 bases in between. There are 12 residues in the CDR3. Germline lookup yields CDR1 SEHNR and CDR2 FQNEAQ (reference sequence). This CDR3 is CASSPGTDTQYF. The DNA of the CDR3 is TGTGCCAGCAGCCCAGGCACAGATACGCAGTATTTT.

The chain combines TRBV28 with TRBJ2-2; D call uncertain. Germline V gene sequence: CDR1 MDHEN, CDR2 SYDVKM. The CDR3 length is 13 residues. V was shortened by 3 bases and J by 8 bases, with 10 bases between the two germline ends. CDR3 DNA: TGTGCCAGCAGTTTGATGGGCTCGGGGGAGCTGTTTTTT. As protein: CASSLMGSGELFF.

V gene TRBV28 combines with J gene TRBJ2-5; the match to TRBD1 covers 7 bases. The CDR3 runs to 13 residues. Germline loops: CDR1 MDHEN, CDR2 SYDVKM. V was clipped by 7 bases and J by 2 bases; unmatched bases: 4. In DNA, the CDR3 is TGTGCCAGCAACAGGGGCCCTCAAGAGACCCAGTACTTC. Amino acid sequence: CASNRGPQETQYF.

J is TRBJ1-1 and V is TRBV19; possibly TRBD1 for D (5 bases). Germline values: CDR1 LNHDA, CDR2 SQIVND (reference sequence). V dropped 5 bases and J dropped 4 bases, with 14 bases sitting between them. The CDR3 runs to 14 residues. CDR3: CASSPASRGTEAFF. CDR3 bases: TGTGCCAGTAGTCCGGCTTCGAGGGGCACTGAAGCTTTCTTT.

The chain carries TRBV19 and TRBJ2-2; D may be TRBD2 (6 bases). The germline CDR1 and CDR2 sequences are LNHDA and SQIVND (reference sequence). The length of the CDR3 is 15 residues. V was cut by 3 bases and J by 7 bases, with 15 bases left in between. CDR3 sequence reads: CASSILGGADGELFF. DNA of the CDR3: TGTGCCAGTAGTATCCTCGGAGGGGCGGACGGGGAGCTGTTTTTT.

The genes are TRBV7-6 and TRBJ2-5; 8 bases are a match to TRBD1. Unmatched junction bases numbered 11, after V lost 5 bases and J lost 9 bases. Germline V gene data show CDR1 as SGHVS and CDR2 as FNYEAQ. There are 14 residues in the CDR3. The CDR3 region has the DNA TGTGCCAGCAGCCGAAATATCAGGGGACAGGCCCAGTACTTC. Translated, it gives CASSRNIRGQAQYF. Looking up the rest from reference TRBV7-6 and TRBJ2-5 gives the full variable domain: GAGVSQSPRYKVTKRGQDVALRCDPISGHVSLYWYRQALGQGPEFLTYFNYEAQQDKSGLPNDRFSAERPEGSISTLTIQRTEQRDSAMYRCASSRNIRGQAQYFGPGTRLLVL.

The genes are TRBV27 and TRBJ2-4, with a possible D match to TRBD1 (5 bases). The V end lost 0 bases, the J end lost 7 bases, and 13 bases lay between the germline ends. Germline V gene lookup returns CDR1 MNHEY and CDR2 SMNVEV (reference sequence). The CDR3 consists of 15 residues. The CDR3 bases are TGTGCCAGCAGTTTATCTTCTGACAGACCGAACATTCAGTACTTC. As protein: CASSLSSDRPNIQYF.

The chain couples TRBV10-2 to TRBJ2-4; D ambiguous. The CDR3 consists of 13 residues. Germline V gene lookup returns CDR1 WSHSY and CDR2 SAAADI. With 4 bases removed from V and 6 bases from J, the gap between germline ends came to 10 bases. CDR3 in amino acids: CASSGRWGNIQYF. For the CDR3, the DNA is TGCGCCAGCAGTGGGCGTTGGGGAAACATTCAGTACTTC.

This clone showed up just once. The chain employs TRBV7-9 and TRBJ1-1; possible D gene TRBD1, 6 bases. Germline V lookup: CDR1 SEHNR, CDR2 FQNEAQ (reference sequence). Trimming removed 6 bases from V and 1 base from J, with 12 bases in between. The CDR3 contains 14 residues. The CDR3 here is CASREGGSNTEAFF. CDR3 DNA: TGTGCCAGCAGGGAGGGGGGGTCGAACACTGAAGCTTTCTTT.

This sequence joins TRBV28 and TRBJ2-1, with 7 bases aligning to TRBD2. The trim removed 6 bases at V and 4 bases at J, leaving 6 bases unmatched. The CDR3 is made up of 14 amino acids. Germline-derived CDR1 and CDR2 are MDHEN and SYDVKM. The CDR3 loop reads CASSFGGRYNEQFF. The CDR3 nucleotides are TGTGCCAGCAGCTTTGGCGGGAGATACAATGAGCAGTTCTTC.

This sequence joins TRBV27 and TRBJ2-5; D unclear. Trimming stripped 5 bases from V and 4 bases from J, with 14 bases between. Germline-derived CDR1 and CDR2 are MNHEY and SMNVEV (reference sequence). The CDR3 extends over 14 amino acids. The DNA of the CDR3 is TGTGCCAGCAGTAAGTGGTCCCTGGGAGAGACCCAGTACTTC. Its protein product is CASSKWSLGETQYF.

This sequence joins TRBV19 and TRBJ2-1; 7 bases line up with TRBD1. Germline V gene data show CDR1 as LNHDA and CDR2 as SQIVND (reference sequence). V was clipped by 2 bases and J by 15 bases; unmatched bases: 16. The length of the CDR3 is 15 residues. The DNA for the CDR3 is TGTGCCAGTAGTATAAGGGATCGGGACAGTCTTAGTCGGTTCTTC. Translated, it gives CASSIRDRDSLSRFF.

The chain is built from TRBV5-5 and TRBJ2-1; perhaps TRBD1 as D (6 bases). The CDR3 sequence is 17 residues long. V was shortened by 0 bases and J by 3 bases, with 16 bases between the two germline ends. The germline CDR1 and CDR2 sequences are SGHKS and YYEKEE (reference sequence). The CDR3 nucleotides read TGTGCCAGCAGCTTGGATTCAGGGGCAGGTATCTACAATGAGCAGTTCTTC. Its protein is CASSLDSGAGIYNEQFF.